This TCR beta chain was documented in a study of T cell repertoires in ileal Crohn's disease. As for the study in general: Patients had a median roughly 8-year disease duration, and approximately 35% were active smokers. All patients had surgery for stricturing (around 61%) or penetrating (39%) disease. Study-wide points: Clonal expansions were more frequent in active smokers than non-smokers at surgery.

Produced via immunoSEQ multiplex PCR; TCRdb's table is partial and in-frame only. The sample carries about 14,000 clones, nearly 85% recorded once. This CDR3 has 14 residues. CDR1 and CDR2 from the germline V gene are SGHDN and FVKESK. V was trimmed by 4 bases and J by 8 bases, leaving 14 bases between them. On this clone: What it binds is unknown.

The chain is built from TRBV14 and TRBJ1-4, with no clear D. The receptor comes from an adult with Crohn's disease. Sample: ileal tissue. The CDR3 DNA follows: TGTGCCAGCAGCCGGGTGGAATCGGGAGAAAAACTGTTTTTT. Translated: CASSRVESGEKLFF.